The 30 T cell receptor beta chains listed next were all sequenced from one sample in a study of cytomegalovirus exposure and HLA in healthy donors (dated by TCRdb to the late 2010s). Libraries came from the immunoSEQ multiplex PCR assay. A mixture of 60 forward primers for TCR Vbeta segments and 13 reverse primers for TCR Jbeta segments was used in the multiplex PCR. This is the immuneACCESS table as TCRdb keeps it, with only in-frame sequences that have V and J called. A part of the clones is gone; compared with another copy, unresolved V genes explain less than half, and the rest is unexplained. This sample's table carries some 130,000 clones. The ten largest clones capture approximately 1.6% of the sample. Sequenced material: PBMCs. The receptors originated from a woman in her thirties or forties in good health and CMV-seropositive.

The rearrangement links TRBV7-3 to TRBJ2-1; 7 bases agree with TRBD2. The CDR3 sequence is 15 residues long. V gave up 5 bases and J gave up 6 bases; unmatched junction bases: 10. Germline V gene lookup returns CDR1 SGHTA and CDR2 FQGTGA. The CDR3 DNA follows: TGTGCCAGCAGCCCTTCCGGGACTACCTTCAATGAGCAGTTCTTC. Its translation: CASSPSGTTFNEQFF.

V and J are TRBV7-9 and TRBJ2-7, with TRBD2 matching over 11 bases. The CDR3 length is 17 residues. The V and J ends lost 4 bases and 6 bases, in that order; junction bases with no gene match: 14. Germline lookup yields CDR1 SEHNR and CDR2 FQNEAQ (reference sequence). CDR3 protein: CASSSYPTSGSSSEQYF. In nucleotides, the CDR3 is TGTGCCAGCAGCTCGTACCCTACTAGCGGGAGCTCGAGCGAGCAGTACTTC.

The chain combines TRBV5-1 with TRBJ2-3, with D perhaps matching TRBD2 (5 bases). V was cut by 3 bases and J by 2 bases, with 10 bases left in between. CDR1 and CDR2 from the germline V gene are SGHRS and YFSETQ. CDR3 size: 14 residues. The CDR3 DNA follows: TGCGCCAGCAGCTCCCGAGCGGTCACAGATACGCAGTATTTT. Translating it yields CASSSRAVTDTQYF.

The chain employs TRBV28 and TRBJ2-1, with D possibly TRBD2 on 6 matching bases. This CDR3 is built from 15 residues. Per germline, CDR1 MDHEN and CDR2 SYDVKM. Trimming cost V 6 bases and J 0 bases, with 12 bases left between them. CDR3 amino acids: CASSPRGSSYNEQFF. The CDR3 bases are TGTGCCAGCAGCCCTCGGGGGAGCTCCTACAATGAGCAGTTCTTC.

The DNA for the CDR3 is TGTGCCAGCAGCTTAGACTATAGCTCCTACGAGCAGTACTTC. Amino acids: CASSLDYSSYEQYF. The chain is built from TRBV7-2 and TRBJ2-7; D remains unclear. The CDR3 runs to 14 residues. The V and J ends lost 1 base and 0 bases respectively, with 7 bases between them. Germline lookup yields CDR1 SGHTA and CDR2 FQGNSA.

The chain uses TRBV30 and TRBJ2-7; D may be TRBD2 (6 bases). The CDR3 covers 14 residues. Germline V gene sequence: CDR1 GTSNPN, CDR2 SVGIG (reference sequence). V lost 6 bases and J 2 bases, leaving 17 bases between the germline ends. The CDR3 protein is CACRGGKGAYEQYF. DNA for the CDR3: TGTGCCTGTCGGGGCGGGAAAGGGGCCTACGAGCAGTACTTC.

The chain's CDR3 is CASSPGQGLVYEQYF. The CDR3, as DNA: TGTGCCAGCAGCCCGGGGCAGGGACTGGTCTACGAGCAGTACTTC. The rearrangement uses TRBV5-8 and TRBJ2-7; D is possibly TRBD2 (6 bases). The germline V and J ends were trimmed by 4 bases and 3 bases, with 17 bases remaining between them. Germline lookup yields CDR1 SGHTS and CDR2 YDEGEE. The length of the CDR3 is 15 residues.

The chain is built from TRBV7-9 and TRBJ1-1; no clear D gene. Germline V gene lookup returns CDR1 SEHNR and CDR2 FQNEAQ (reference sequence). Trimming removed 7 bases at V and 10 bases at J, with 13 bases between. The CDR3 sequence is 11 residues long. CDR3 loop: CASIVTLGAFF. CDR3 in DNA: TGTGCCAGCATCGTGACATTGGGAGCTTTCTTT.

CDR3 nucleotides: TGTGCCAGCAGCCCTGGACAGGGGGCCCAAGAGACCCAGTACTTC. This gives the protein CASSPGQGAQETQYF. The chain couples TRBV5-8 to TRBJ2-5; 11 bases are a match to TRBD1. The CDR3 has 15 residues. CDR1 SGHTS and CDR2 YDEGEE come from the germline V gene. With V trimmed by 4 bases and J by 1 base, 3 bases remained unmatched.

The chain carries TRBV19 and TRBJ2-6; maybe TRBD2 (5 bases). V was pared by 3 bases and J by 0 bases, with 18 bases between. Germline values: CDR1 LNHDA, CDR2 SQIVND (reference sequence). The CDR3 sequence is 19 residues long. The CDR3 bases are TGTGCCAGTAGTATCCCCCGGGGAGACTTCCTCTCTGGGGCCAACGTCCTGACTTTC. It is translated as CASSIPRGDFLSGANVLTF.

CDR3 sequence: CASRAGTGGEKLFF. The CDR3 DNA reads as TGTGCCAGCAGGGCCGGGACAGGGGGTGAAAAACTGTTTTTT. V is TRBV2 and J is TRBJ1-4, with 11 bases aligning to TRBD1. V lost 6 bases and J lost 7; bases outside the gene matches: 4. The CDR3 sequence is 14 residues long. The germline V gene has CDR1 SNHLY and CDR2 FYNNEI.

CDR3 sequence (DNA): TGTGCCAGCAGGTCTAGCGGGAGCGATACGCAGTATTTT. This encodes CASRSSGSDTQYF. The chain couples TRBV6-1 to TRBJ2-3; 10 bases match TRBD2. This CDR3 comprises 13 residues. The J segment lost 6 bases and the V segment lost 6 bases, leaving 3 bases of the junction unmatched. Germline lookup yields CDR1 MNHNS and CDR2 SASEGT.

This chain connects TRBV19 to TRBJ1-1; D may be TRBD1 (6 bases). CDR3 length: 14 residues. Germline loops: CDR1 LNHDA, CDR2 SQIVND (reference sequence). V lost 3 bases and J 5 bases, leaving 13 bases between the germline ends. The CDR3 sequence: CASSMQGSSTEAFF. The CDR3 coding sequence is TGTGCCAGTAGTATGCAGGGGTCGAGTACTGAAGCTTTCTTT.

The chain links TRBV18 to TRBJ1-5, with D possibly matching TRBD1 (6 bases). The CDR3 covers 16 residues. V lost 2 bases, J lost 4 bases, and 15 bases lay in between. Germline values: CDR1 KGHSH, CDR2 LQKENI. CDR3 sequence reads: CASSPRGGVGNQPQHF. The DNA for the CDR3 is TGTGCCAGCTCACCAAGGGGGGGAGTTGGGAATCAGCCCCAGCATTTT.

Of note for this clone: The same CDR3 also results from other DNA sequences found in this sample. This chain's CDR3 is CASSVATGGYEQYF. The CDR3 DNA is TGTGCCAGCAGCGTAGCGACAGGGGGCTACGAGCAGTACTTC. V usage is TRBV9 and J usage is TRBJ2-7; 9 bases align to TRBD1. The CDR3 spans 14 residues. J was trimmed by 3 bases and V by 0 bases; bases with no gene match: 1. CDR1 and CDR2 (germline): SGDLS, YYNGEE. Combining the CDR3 with reference TRBV9 and TRBJ2-7 gives the whole variable domain DSGVTQTPKHLITATGQRVTLRCSPRSGDLSVYWYQQSLDQGLQFLIQYYNGEERAKGNILERFSAQQFPDLHSELNLSSLELGDSALYFCASSVATGGYEQYFGPGTRLTVT.

The V and J genes are TRBV6-1 and TRBJ2-7, with 11 bases lining up with TRBD2. With 7 bases clipped from V and 1 base from J, the junction kept 6 bases outside the gene matches. The CDR3 is made up of 15 amino acids. Germline V lookup: CDR1 MNHNS, CDR2 SASEGT. The CDR3 DNA follows: TGTGCCAGCACCACCGGGACTAGCGGTTCCTACGAGCAGTACTTC. Its translation: CASTTGTSGSYEQYF.

A note on this clone: The sample carries other DNA sequences with the same CDR3. The chain couples TRBV7-2 to TRBJ1-4; D gene ambiguous. CDR1 is SGHTA and CDR2 is FQGNSA in the germline V gene. The CDR3 has 14 residues. Between the trimmed V and J ends, which lost 3 bases and 7 bases, there was a span of 12 bases. The CDR3 DNA is TGTGCCAGCAGCTTCGGTGGGCGTGGTGAAAAACTGTTTTTT. It specifies CASSFGGRGEKLFF.

Comments on this clone: Mismatch with germline at one junction end may stem from a read error. The chain links TRBV19 to TRBJ2-2; a weak D match, TRBD2 (5 bases). CDR1 is LNHDA, CDR2 SQIVND, per germline (reference sequence). This CDR3 has 14 residues. The CDR3 spells CASSMTGNPGELFF. CDR3 coding DNA: TGTGCCAGTAGTATGACCGGGAACCCCGGGGAGCTGTTTTTT.

V usage is TRBV29-1 and J usage is TRBJ2-1, with a weak D call TRBD2 (5 bases). Germline CDR1 SQVTM, CDR2 ANQGSEA. The CDR3 totals 14 residues. Trimming removed 1 base from V and 5 bases from J, with 12 bases in between. CDR3 in amino acids: CSVEGPGIDNEQFF. In nucleotides, the CDR3 is TGCAGCGTTGAAGGGCCGGGGATTGACAATGAGCAGTTCTTC.

This chain joins TRBV28 and TRBJ2-7; 14 bases map to TRBD2. V trimming: 3 bases; J trimming: 6 bases; junction bases outside the gene matches: 4. Germline V lookup: CDR1 MDHEN, CDR2 SYDVKM. CDR3 length: 15 residues. This chain's CDR3 is CASSLTSGRGSEQYF. CDR3 nucleotide sequence: TGTGCCAGCAGTTTGACTAGCGGGAGGGGCAGCGAGCAGTACTTC. Drawing the rest from reference TRBV28 and TRBJ2-7, the complete variable domain is DVKVTQSSRYLVKRTGEKVFLECVQDMDHENMFWYRQDPGLGLRLIYFSYDVKMKEKGDIPEGYSVSREKKERFSLILESASTNQTSMYLCASSLTSGRGSEQYFGPGTRLTVT.

The chain is built from TRBV4-2 and TRBJ1-1; a weak D match, TRBD1 (5 bases). This CDR3 is 14 amino acids long. Germline V gene data show CDR1 as LGHNA and CDR2 as YNFKEQ. Trimming left V 4 bases short and J 3 bases short, with 12 bases between. CDR3 sequence (DNA): TGTGCCAGCAGCCGTCTCACGGGGGACACTGAAGCTTTCTTT. It is translated as CASSRLTGDTEAFF.

This sequence joins TRBV9 and TRBJ1-2, with D hard to call. The CDR3 has 14 amino acids. V was clipped by 1 base and J by 3 bases, with 10 bases between them. CDR1 SGDLS and CDR2 YYNGEE come from the germline V gene. The CDR3 coding sequence is TGTGCCAGCAGCGTATCGGGGAGGGACTATGGCTACACCTTC. Translated, it gives CASSVSGRDYGYTF.

The V gene is TRBV30, the J gene TRBJ1-2, with 9 bases matching TRBD1. With V trimmed by 5 bases and J by 6 bases, 13 bases remained unmatched. CDR3 length: 15 amino acids. Germline V gene sequence: CDR1 GTSNPN, CDR2 SVGIG (reference sequence). CDR3 bases: TGTGCCTGGTGGGCGGACGGGACAGGGTCGGATGGCTACACCTTC. Translated: CAWWADGTGSDGYTF.

The V and J genes are TRBV7-9 and TRBJ1-1; maybe TRBD1 (5 bases). Trimming shortened V by 2 bases and J by 4 bases, and 11 bases separated the two germline ends. The CDR3 runs to 14 residues. The germline CDR1 and CDR2 sequences are SEHNR and FQNEAQ (reference sequence). The CDR3 loop is CASSLSGGGTEAFF. As DNA, the CDR3 is TGTGCCAGCAGCTTATCGGGGGGAGGCACTGAAGCTTTCTTT.

This chain uses TRBV25-1 with TRBJ2-1; D is perhaps TRBD2 (6 bases). Germline-derived CDR1 and CDR2 are MGHDK and SYGVNS. The CDR3 spans 15 residues. Trimming removed 1 base at V and 1 base at J, with 8 bases between. The CDR3 nucleotides read TGTGCCAGCAGTGAATTCGCGGGATCCTACAATGAGCAGTTCTTC. Translated, it gives CASSEFAGSYNEQFF.

The rearrangement uses TRBV2 and TRBJ2-3, with D unclear. V lost 9 bases, J lost 1 base, and 11 bases lay in between. The CDR3 extends over 13 amino acids. CDR1 and CDR2 from the germline V gene are SNHLY and FYNNEI. The CDR3 nucleotides are TGTGCCAGTACTCTTTTAGGCACAGATACGCAGTATTTT. Amino acids: CASTLLGTDTQYF.

V gene TRBV28 combines with J gene TRBJ2-3; maybe TRBD1 (6 bases). The germline gives CDR1 MDHEN, CDR2 SYDVKM. V lost 5 bases, J lost 0 bases, and 12 bases lay in between. The CDR3 runs 15 residues. The CDR3 protein is CASSTTGSSTDTQYF. Here the CDR3 DNA reads TGTGCCAGCAGTACAACAGGGTCCAGCACAGATACGCAGTATTTT. The full variable domain, with the rest looked up from reference TRBV28 and TRBJ2-3, is DVKVTQSSRYLVKRTGEKVFLECVQDMDHENMFWYRQDPGLGLRLIYFSYDVKMKEKGDIPEGYSVSREKKERFSLILESASTNQTSMYLCASSTTGSSTDTQYFGPGTRLTVL.

This chain joins TRBV5-4 and TRBJ1-4; TRBD1 agrees at 10 bases. The CDR3 sequence is 14 residues long. V gave up 4 bases and J gave up 8 bases; unmatched junction bases: 5. Germline CDR1 and CDR2: SGHNT and YYREEE (reference sequence). CDR3 in amino acids: CASSPGQGREKLFF. DNA of the CDR3: TGTGCCAGCAGCCCGGGACAGGGGAGAGAAAAACTGTTTTTT.

This chain uses TRBV19 with TRBJ1-2; 7 bases fit TRBD1. Germline V gene sequence: CDR1 LNHDA, CDR2 SQIVND (reference sequence). CDR3 length equals 14 residues. V was clipped by 3 bases and J by 5 bases; unmatched bases: 6. CDR3 protein: CASSIPGQQYGYTF. CDR3 sequence (DNA): TGTGCCAGTAGTATTCCGGGACAGCAGTATGGCTACACCTTC.

The chain uses TRBV6-5 and TRBJ2-5; maybe TRBD2 (7 bases). The CDR3 spans 15 residues. V gave up 2 bases and J gave up 4 bases, with 14 bases separating them. Germline values: CDR1 MNHEY, CDR2 SVGAGI. This CDR3 is CASSYRGATGETQYF. The CDR3 DNA follows: TGTGCCAGCAGTTACCGGGGGGCTACGGGAGAGACCCAGTACTTC.